This TCR beta chain appears in the sequencing data of a study of early T cells in non-severe SARS-CoV-2 infection. Attachment of unique molecular identifiers to individual cDNA molecules was performed. TCRdb reprocessed the 5' RACE reads via MiXCR and lists one record per CDR3 protein. The profile shows 25,000 to 30,000 distinct CDR3 sequences, roughly 5.4% of them singletons. By proportion, this clonotype is medium-sized. The trim removed 0 bases at V and 2 bases at J, leaving 1 base unmatched. CDR3 length equals 15 residues. CDR1 LNHNV and CDR2 YYDKDF come from the germline V gene (reference sequence).

This sequence joins TRBV15 and TRBJ2-3, with 8 bases fitting TRBD2. The receptor comes from an adult who was a healthcare worker with PCR-confirmed SARS-CoV-2 infection or an uninfected control (not recorded which). The sample comprised whole blood. The chain's CDR3 is CATSRDSGVTDTQYF. The CDR3 DNA is TGTGCCACCAGCAGAGATAGCGGGGTCACAGATACGCAGTATTTT.